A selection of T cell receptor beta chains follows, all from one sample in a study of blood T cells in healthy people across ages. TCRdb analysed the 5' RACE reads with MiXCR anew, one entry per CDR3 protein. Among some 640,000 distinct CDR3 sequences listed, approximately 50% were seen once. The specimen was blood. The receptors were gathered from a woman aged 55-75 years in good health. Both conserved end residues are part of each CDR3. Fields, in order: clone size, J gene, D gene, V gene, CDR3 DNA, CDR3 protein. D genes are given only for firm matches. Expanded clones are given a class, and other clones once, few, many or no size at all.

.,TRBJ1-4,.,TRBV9,TGTGCCAGCAGCGTAGGAGCCGTTGCAAAAGGGAATGAAAAACTGTTTTTT,CASSVGAVAKGNEKLFF
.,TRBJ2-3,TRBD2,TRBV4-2,TGTGCCAGCAGCCAAGGGACTAGCGGGGGCACAGATACGCAGTATTTT,CASSQGTSGGTDTQYF
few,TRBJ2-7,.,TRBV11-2,TGTGCCAGCAGCTTAGACCTAGCTTACGAGCAGTACTTC,CASSLDLAYEQYF
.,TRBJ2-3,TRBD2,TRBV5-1,TGCGCCAGCAGCCCGCAACCTAGCGGGAGTAGCTCAGATACGCAGTATTTT,CASSPQPSGSSSDTQYF
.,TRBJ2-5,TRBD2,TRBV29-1,TGCAGCGTTGAGGGACTAGCGGGAGGGCCGGCTGAGACCCAGTACTTC,CSVEGLAGGPAETQYF
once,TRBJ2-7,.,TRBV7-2,TGTGCCAGCGGCGAGGGTCCCTACGAGCAGTACTTC,CASGEGPYEQYF
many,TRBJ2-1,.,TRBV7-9,TGTGCCAGCAGCTTCGATACCTACAATGAGCAGTTCTTC,CASSFDTYNEQFF
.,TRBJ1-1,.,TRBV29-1,TGCAGCGTTCACAGGGCGCCTGGGTACACTGAAGCTTTCTTT,CSVHRAPGYTEAFF
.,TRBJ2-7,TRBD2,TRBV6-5,TGTGCCAGCAGAAGTCCGGGACTAGCCTACGAGCAGTACTTC,CASRSPGLAYEQYF
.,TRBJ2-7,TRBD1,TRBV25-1,TGTGCTAGCAGTGACCCCGGGACAGGGACGAACGAGCAGTACTTC,CASSDPGTGTNEQYF
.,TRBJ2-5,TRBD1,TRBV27,TGTGCCAGCAGTTTAGACAGGGTCCGACGAGAGACCCAGTACTTC,CASSLDRVRRETQYF
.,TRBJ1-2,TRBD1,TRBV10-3,TGTGCCATCACGACAGGGGACTATAGCTACACCTTC,CAITTGDYSYTF
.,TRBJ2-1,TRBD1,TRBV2,TGTGCCAGCAGCTTCTTGACAGGGAACTACAATGAGCAGTTCTTC,CASSFLTGNYNEQFF
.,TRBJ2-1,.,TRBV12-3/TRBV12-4,TGTGCCAGCGCGACTGGGAGCTACAATGAGCAGTTCTTC,CASATGSYNEQFF
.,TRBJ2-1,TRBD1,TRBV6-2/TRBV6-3,TGTGCCAGCAGTTCCCCGGGACAGATGGGTTACAATGAGCAGTTCTTC,CASSSPGQMGYNEQFF
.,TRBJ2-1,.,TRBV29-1,TGCAGCGCGGCGGGGATCAGCTCCTACAATGAGCAGTTCTTC,CSAAGISSYNEQFF
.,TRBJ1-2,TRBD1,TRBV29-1,TGCAGCGTTGAGCCCCCTCATCTCAGGGGGCTAAGGATAGCTAACTATGGCTACACCTTC,CSVEPPHLRGLRIANYGYTF
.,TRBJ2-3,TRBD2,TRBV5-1,TGCGCCAGCAGCCACCCCACTAGCGGGAGTGATACGCAGTATTTT,CASSHPTSGSDTQYF
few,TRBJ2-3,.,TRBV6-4,TGTGCCAGCAGTGACGGGGCGGGGAGTACAGATACGCAGTATTTT,CASSDGAGSTDTQYF
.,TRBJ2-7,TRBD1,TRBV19,TGTGCCAGTAGTATAAGACAGGGCCCCTACGAGCAGTACTTC,CASSIRQGPYEQYF
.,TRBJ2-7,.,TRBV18,TGTGCCAGCTCTCCAGACAGGACCGAGCAGTACTTC,CASSPDRTEQYF
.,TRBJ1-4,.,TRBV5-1,TGCGCCAGCAGCTTGAAGACCAGGGTAGCGGGTGAAAAACTGTTTTTT,CASSLKTRVAGEKLFF
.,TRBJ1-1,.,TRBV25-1,TGTGCCAGCAGTGAGAACAGGGATGGCACTGAAGCTTTCTTT,CASSENRDGTEAFF
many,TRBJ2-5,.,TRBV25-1,TGTGCCAGCAGTGAATTAGTTGCCCTACACAAGGAGACCCAGTACTTC,CASSELVALHKETQYF
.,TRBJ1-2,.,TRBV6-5,TGTGCCAGCAGCCGGGGGCGTACCGGGAGCTATGGCTACATCTTC,CASSRGRTGSYGYIF
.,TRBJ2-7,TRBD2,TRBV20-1,TGCAGTGCTCCCCTAGCGGGAGCCTACGAGCAGTACTTC,CSAPLAGAYEQYF
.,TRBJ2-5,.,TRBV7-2,TGTGCCAGCAGCTTAATAGGACGGGAGTCTGAGCAGTACTTC,CASSLIGRESEQYF
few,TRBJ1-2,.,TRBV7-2,TGTGCCAGCAGCTACAGGGACTATGGCTACACCTTC,CASSYRDYGYTF
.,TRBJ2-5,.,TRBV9,TGTGCCAGCAGCGCCGGACAGAACAAAGAGACCCAGTACTTC,CASSAGQNKETQYF
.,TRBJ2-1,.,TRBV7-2,TGTGCCAGCAGCTTAGTGGGGATGGGCCGACAGACGCAGTTCTTC,CASSLVGMGRQTQFF
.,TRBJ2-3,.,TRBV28,TGTGCCAGCAGTTCACCGGGCTACACAGATACGCAGTATTTT,CASSSPGYTDTQYF
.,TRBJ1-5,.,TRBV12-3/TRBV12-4,TGTGCCAGCAGTCTCAGGAATAGCAATCAGCCCCAGCATTTT,CASSLRNSNQPQHF
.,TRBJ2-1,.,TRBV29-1,TGCAGCGTTGTGCGGGGAAGCTATGAGCAGTTCTTC,CSVVRGSYEQFF
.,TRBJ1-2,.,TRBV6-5,TGTGCCAGCAGTGAACAGGGAAGGCCGGGGGGCTACACCTTC,CASSEQGRPGGYTF
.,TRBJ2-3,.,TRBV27,TGTGCCAGCAGTTCTCCATCAAAGGCTACTACGCAGTATTTT,CASSSPSKATTQYF
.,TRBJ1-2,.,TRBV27,TGTGCCAGCAGTTCCGGGAAAACCTATGGCTACACCTTC,CASSSGKTYGYTF
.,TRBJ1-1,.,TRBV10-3,TGTGCCAGCGCCTCAAACACTGAAGCTTTCTTT,CASASNTEAFF